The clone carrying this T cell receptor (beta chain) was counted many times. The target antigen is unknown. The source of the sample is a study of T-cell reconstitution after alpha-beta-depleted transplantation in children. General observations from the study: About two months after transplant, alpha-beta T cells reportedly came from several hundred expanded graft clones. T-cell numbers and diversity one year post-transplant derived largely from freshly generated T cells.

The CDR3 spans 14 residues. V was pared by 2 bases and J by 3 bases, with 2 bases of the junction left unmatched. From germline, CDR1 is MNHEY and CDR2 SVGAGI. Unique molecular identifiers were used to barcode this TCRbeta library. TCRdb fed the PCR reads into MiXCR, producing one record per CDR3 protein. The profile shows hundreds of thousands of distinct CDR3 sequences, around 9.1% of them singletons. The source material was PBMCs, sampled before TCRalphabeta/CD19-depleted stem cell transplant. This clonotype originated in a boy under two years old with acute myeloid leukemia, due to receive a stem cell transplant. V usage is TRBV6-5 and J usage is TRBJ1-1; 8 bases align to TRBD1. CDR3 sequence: CASSYLTGDTEAFF. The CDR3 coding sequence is TGTGCCAGCAGTTACCTGACAGGGGACACTGAAGCTTTCTTT.